These 15 T cell receptor beta chains were all obtained from the same sample, sequenced in a study of metastatic and nonmetastatic thyroid tumors. Among the patients, none had received any treatment before thyroid surgery. MiXCR reprocessed the PCR reads for TCRdb. The sample lists around 22,000 clones, over 9.5% occurring once. The material sequenced was blood. The receptors stem from a female donor with papillary thyroid cancer or a benign thyroid nodule (not recorded which). Some clones in this sample may be carry-over from other donors' samples.

On this clone: This sequence may be a read error, since a much larger clone differs from it by one base. This chain links TRBV7-3 with TRBJ2-7; D is unresolved. V gave up 0 bases and J gave up 4 bases, with 16 bases separating them. The CDR3 contains 16 residues. Germline CDR1 reads SGHTA; CDR2 reads FQGTGA. The chain's CDR3 is CASSLTSDGSMYEQYF. In DNA, the CDR3 is TGTGCCAGCAGCTTAACCTCCGACGGGTCCATGTACGAGCAGTACTTC.

Comment on this clone: A clone one base away is much larger, so this may be a read error. The chain joins TRBV3-1 to TRBJ2-7, with 11 bases lining up with TRBD2. In germline, CDR1 is LGHDT, CDR2 YNNKEL (reference sequence). V dropped 4 bases and J dropped 6; count of bases not matched to a gene: 11. The CDR3 is made up of 16 amino acids. This chain's CDR3 is CASSLFPSGRFSEQYF. CDR3 DNA sequence: TGTGCCAGCAGCCTATTCCCTAGCGGGAGGTTCTCCGAGCAGTACTTC.

The table lists this clone with many counts. This chain connects TRBV12-3 or TRBV12-4 to TRBJ2-1, with TRBD2 matching over 7 bases. V shed 5 bases and J 3 bases; nucleotides not matched to a gene: 7. The CDR3 runs to 15 residues. The CDR3 protein is CASSSSGNSYNEQFF. Written as DNA, the CDR3 is TGTGCCAGCAGTAGCAGCGGGAATAGCTACAATGAGCAGTTCTTC.

This clone showed up many times. The limits of the CDR3 on the DNA are not certain, so only TCRdb's listed CDR3 is given. CDR3 residues: CASSFGPGGPYEQYF. V is TRBV11-2 and J is TRBJ2-7; the table assigns TRBD1, which was not confirmed against the DNA. The CDR3 region is 15 residues in length, termini included. CDR1 and CDR2 (germline): SGHAT, FQNNGV.

In its sample, this clone was seen many times. The V call is TRBV20-1, the J call TRBJ2-7, with TRBD1 matching 10 bases. Looked up from germline, CDR1 is DFQATT and CDR2 is SNEGSKA (reference sequence). The CDR3 is 16 amino acids. Trimming removed 5 bases from V and 0 bases from J; junction bases left unmatched: 10. The CDR3 spells CSALLPRQGASYEQYF. DNA for the CDR3: TGCAGTGCTCTCCTCCCCAGACAGGGGGCCTCCTACGAGCAGTACTTC.

The chain recombines TRBV19 with TRBJ2-2, with D tentatively TRBD1 (5 bases). CDR1 and CDR2 (germline): LNHDA, SQIVND (reference sequence). The CDR3 is 15 amino acids. V gave up 8 bases and J gave up 0 bases, with 13 bases separating them. CDR3: CASCTLGANTGELFF. The DNA of the CDR3 is TGTGCCAGTTGTACCTTAGGGGCGAACACCGGGGAGCTGTTTTTT.

This clone was seen at least ten times. The V and J genes are TRBV4-2 and TRBJ1-1, with D uncertain. The CDR3 contains 14 residues. Looked up from germline, CDR1 is LGHNA and CDR2 is YNFKEQ. The V gene lost 0 bases and the J gene lost 6 bases, with 11 bases spanning the gap. The CDR3 here is CASSQDTGDAEAFF. As DNA, the CDR3 is TGTGCCAGCAGCCAAGATACCGGGGATGCTGAAGCTTTCTTT.

This clone was seen only a few times. V gene TRBV6-1 combines with J gene TRBJ2-5, with 10 bases that match TRBD2. This CDR3 is built from 15 residues. Germline trimming cut 6 bases from V and 0 bases from J; bases unmatched to any gene: 4. Germline V gene sequence: CDR1 MNHNS, CDR2 SASEGT. DNA of the CDR3: TGTGCCAGCAGCCGACTAGCGGGCTACCAAGAGACCCAGTACTTC. Translation gives CASSRLAGYQETQYF.

V and J are TRBV24-1 and TRBJ2-3; D is possibly TRBD1 (5 bases). Germline assignment: CDR1 KGHDR and CDR2 SFDVKD. The CDR3 length is 14 residues. The germline V and J ends were trimmed by 0 bases and 4 bases, with 7 bases remaining between them. CDR3 protein: CATSDLQGPDTQYF. The DNA of the CDR3 is TGTGCCACCAGTGATTTGCAGGGCCCAGATACGCAGTATTTT.

This clone was picked up a small number of times. The chain has TRBV12-3 or TRBV12-4 and TRBJ2-1, with D perhaps matching TRBD1 (5 bases). Deletions cut 7 bases from V and 10 bases from J, with 20 bases between. This CDR3 has 14 residues. The CDR3 DNA is TGTGCCAGCATCCCCGGAGCAAACAGGATCGAGCAGTTCTTC. This codes for CASIPGANRIEQFF.

This clone appeared many times. This sequence joins TRBV7-9 and TRBJ1-1; D gene uncertain. This CDR3 spans 15 amino acids. Germline V CDR1 and CDR2: SEHNR, FQNEAQ (reference sequence). The V end was cut by 5 bases, the J end by 1 base, with 14 bases between. The CDR3 reads CASSPAQVGNTEAFF. The CDR3 coding sequence is TGTGCCAGCAGCCCTGCGCAAGTAGGGAACACTGAAGCTTTCTTT.

This clone was observed at least ten times. This chain links TRBV7-2 with TRBJ1-3; no firm D call. The CDR3 sequence is 12 residues long. The germline V gene has CDR1 SGHTA and CDR2 FQGNSA. Trimming pared 1 base from V and 7 bases from J, leaving 5 bases between. The CDR3 reads CASSLDGNTIYF. In nucleotides, the CDR3 is TGTGCCAGCAGCTTAGACGGTAACACCATATATTTT.

In this sample, this clone turned up many times. The chain couples TRBV12-3 or TRBV12-4 to TRBJ2-6; a possible D gene is TRBD2 (5 bases). Trimming pared 2 bases from V and 4 bases from J, leaving 12 bases between. CDR3 length: 16 amino acids. CDR3 DNA: TGTGCCAGCAGTTTACGGGGTCTAAGGGGGGCCAACGTCCTGACTTTC. Its protein product is CASSLRGLRGANVLTF.

This clone was seen repeatedly, ten times or more. The identical CDR3 is also encoded by other nucleotide sequences in the sample. This chain connects TRBV20-1 to TRBJ2-6; TRBD1 might be the D (5 bases). V was shortened by 1 base and J by 0 bases, with 10 bases between the two germline ends. The CDR3 length is 16 residues. Germline V gene lookup returns CDR1 DFQATT and CDR2 SNEGSKA (reference sequence). The CDR3 DNA sequence: TGCAGTGCTAGAGCAGGGCTGAGCTCTGGGGCCAACGTCCTGACTTTC. Its protein is CSARAGLSSGANVLTF.

By share, this clone ranks as medium-sized. The chain uses TRBV6-1 and TRBJ2-2, with D perhaps TRBD2 (5 bases). Germline V gives CDR1 MNHNS, CDR2 SASEGT. The V end was cut by 8 bases, the J end by 4 bases, with 11 bases between. This CDR3 comprises 13 residues. CDR3 residues: CASGGRSTGELFF. In DNA form, the CDR3 reads TGTGCCAGCGGCGGGCGGTCCACCGGGGAGCTGTTTTTT.